The 14 T cell receptor beta chains below all came from one sample that was sequenced in a study of T cells in Graves' hyperthyroidism and ophthalmopathy. TCR beta CDR3 sequences were amplified from RNA transcripts. RT-PCR in the first round (using the HTBI primer set) targeted the TCR CDR3. TCRdb independently ran MiXCR on the multiplex PCR reads; one entry per CDR3 protein. Among approximately 560,000 distinct CDR3 sequences listed, 15% to 19% were seen once. Sequencing was performed on blood. Every receptor here comes from a woman in her 30s with Graves' hyperthyroidism.

The V gene is TRBV11-2, the J gene TRBJ2-1; D not resolved. The CDR3 covers 14 residues. V dropped 5 bases and J dropped 9 bases, with 17 bases sitting between them. Germline CDR1 reads SGHAT; CDR2 reads FQNNGV. As DNA, the CDR3 is TGTGCCAGCAGCCCAATGACCACGCCCAGTGAGCAGTTCTTC. This sequence encodes CASSPMTTPSEQFF.

This clonotype was observed at least ten times. The chain carries TRBV29-1 and TRBJ2-1, with TRBD2 as a possible D gene (6 bases). The CDR3 contains 15 residues. Deletions cut 5 bases from V and 0 bases from J, with 14 bases between. Germline V gene data show CDR1 as SQVTM and CDR2 as ANQGSEA. The CDR3 region has the DNA TGCAGCGTTCTCCCGACTAGGGGCTCCTACAATGAGCAGTTCTTC. Its protein is CSVLPTRGSYNEQFF.

The gene calls are TRBV27 and TRBJ1-4, with D possibly matching TRBD1 (5 bases). The CDR3 sequence is 19 residues long. Germline loops: CDR1 MNHEY, CDR2 SMNVEV (reference sequence). V was shortened by 6 bases and J by 0 bases, with 23 bases between the two germline ends. The CDR3 sequence is CASSNAPDTASSTNEKLFF. Here the CDR3 DNA reads TGTGCCAGCAGCAATGCCCCGGACACCGCCTCTTCAACTAATGAAAAACTGTTTTTT.

This clonotype was counted ten times or more. The chain recombines TRBV11-2 with TRBJ2-1, with TRBD2 matching over 9 bases. Germline assignment: CDR1 SGHAT and CDR2 FQNNGV. The CDR3 runs to 15 residues. The junction had 8 bases not matched to a gene; V was cut back by 1 base and J by 10 bases. The CDR3 reads CASSLVTTSGLEQFF. The CDR3 nucleotides read TGTGCCAGCAGCTTAGTAACGACTAGCGGTTTGGAGCAGTTCTTC.

This clonotype occurred many times. The V gene is TRBV7-2, the J gene TRBJ2-2; D is unclear. The CDR3 extends over 14 amino acids. V shed 6 bases and J shed 3 bases, with 11 bases lying between them. Germline V lookup: CDR1 SGHTA, CDR2 FQGNSA. CDR3 residues: CASSWITDTGELFF. DNA for the CDR3: TGTGCCAGCAGTTGGATTACGGACACCGGGGAGCTGTTTTTT.

CDR3 amino acids: CASSLLAGTGNEQFF. CDR3 sequence (DNA): TGCGCCAGCAGCTTACTAGCGGGAACCGGAAATGAGCAGTTCTTC. The chain couples TRBV5-1 to TRBJ2-1, with 10 bases aligning to TRBD2. The V segment lost 2 bases and the J segment 7 bases; nucleotides outside the gene matches: 6. Germline V lookup: CDR1 SGHRS, CDR2 YFSETQ. The CDR3 spans 15 residues.

This clonotype was seen ten or more times. The J gene is TRBJ2-5, the V gene TRBV11-1; 7 positions match TRBD2. Germline CDR1 SGHAT, CDR2 FQDESV (reference sequence). This CDR3 has 18 residues. Losses at the gene ends were 3 bases for V and 2 bases for J; bases not matched to a gene: 15. CDR3 amino acids: CASSFPSGGGRLQETQYF. CDR3 bases: TGTGCCAGCAGCTTCCCCTCGGGGGGAGGTCGACTGCAAGAGACCCAGTACTTC.

In this sample, this clonotype turned up many times. This chain connects TRBV30 to TRBJ2-5; the D is unclear. V lost 4 bases to trimming and J lost 3 bases, with 6 bases between them. This CDR3 is built from 11 residues. Germline CDR1 is GTSNPN and CDR2 is SVGIG (reference sequence). The CDR3 DNA is TGTGCCTGGACCGCCAAAGAGACCCAGTACTTC. It translates to CAWTAKETQYF.

With respect to this clonotype: One base away lies a much larger clone, so this may be a sequencing read error. V is TRBV5-5 and J is TRBJ1-2; 11 bases match TRBD1. The CDR3 runs 17 residues. The germline gives CDR1 SGHKS, CDR2 YYEKEE (reference sequence). With V trimmed by 4 bases and J by 5 bases, 13 bases remained unmatched. CDR3 coding DNA: TGTGCCAGCAGCCCCAATTTGGGACAGGGGGTTAATTATGGCTACACCTTC. The encoded protein is CASSPNLGQGVNYGYTF.

This clonotype was found many times. This chain connects TRBV28 to TRBJ1-5, with TRBD1 matching 10 bases. Germline CDR1 is MDHEN and CDR2 is SYDVKM. The CDR3 spans 18 residues. V was clipped by 3 bases and J by 0 bases; unmatched bases: 8. The chain's CDR3 is CASSFIGTGDYSNQPQHF. CDR3 nucleotides: TGTGCCAGCAGTTTTATCGGGACAGGGGATTATAGCAATCAGCCCCAGCATTTT.

The chain couples TRBV7-4 to TRBJ2-7; D call uncertain. Looked up from germline, CDR1 is SGHVT and CDR2 is SQSDAQ. Trimming shortened V by 7 bases and J by 0 bases, and 19 bases separated the two germline ends. The CDR3 consists of 16 residues. This CDR3 reads CASNSWYIQNSYEQYF. The DNA of the CDR3 is TGTGCCAGCAACTCCTGGTACATACAAAACTCCTACGAGCAGTACTTC.

CDR3 sequence (DNA): TGTGCCAGCAGTGTAAATAGCGGGAGCGCGGAAGAGACCCAGTACTTC. It specifies CASSVNSGSAEETQYF. The genes are TRBV28 and TRBJ2-5, with 9 bases lining up with TRBD2. CDR3 length: 16 amino acids. Germline trimming cut 5 bases from V and 3 bases from J; bases unmatched to any gene: 10. CDR1 is MDHEN and CDR2 is SYDVKM in the germline V gene.

This clonotype showed up many times. The V and J genes are TRBV20-1 and TRBJ2-7; possibly TRBD1 or TRBD2 for D (5 bases each). V gave up 1 base and J gave up 0 bases, with 16 bases separating them. The CDR3 runs to 16 residues. Germline assignment: CDR1 DFQATT and CDR2 SNEGSKA (reference sequence). The CDR3 bases are TGCAGTGCTAGAGCCCTCTTCGGGACGGCCTCCTACGAGCAGTACTTC. Amino acids: CSARALFGTASYEQYF.

This clonotype showed up just a few times. The chain couples TRBV6-1 to TRBJ2-3, with 12 bases identical to TRBD1. J was trimmed by 5 bases and V by 6 bases; bases with no gene match: 9. Germline CDR1 reads MNHNS; CDR2 reads SASEGT. The length of the CDR3 is 16 residues. The CDR3 region has the DNA TGTGCCAGCAGCCGACCGGGACAGGGGGCTGAAGATACGCAGTATTTT. This sequence encodes CASSRPGQGAEDTQYF.